The clone carrying this T cell receptor (beta chain) appeared many times. The data were taken from a study of T cells in Graves' hyperthyroidism and ophthalmopathy. The CDR3 has 14 amino acids. J gave up 7 bases and V 5 bases, and 7 bases lay outside the gene matches. Looked up from germline, CDR1 is MNHEY and CDR2 is SMNVEV (reference sequence). Amplification of TCR beta CDR3 regions used RNA as the template. Primed by the HTBI set, a first-round RT-PCR was run on the TCR CDR3. One entry per CDR3 protein, called by TCRdb with MiXCR from the multiplex PCR reads. The sample includes 600,000 to 750,000 distinct CDR3 sequences, 17% seen only once; the top ten take 15% to 19%. No progression to ophthalmopathy during 18 months of follow-up defined stable disease.

The sequence was collected from a man aged 45-65 years with Graves' hyperthyroidism. The sample consisted of blood. The rearrangement links TRBV27 to TRBJ2-1; TRBD2 aligns across 8 bases. The CDR3 here is CASSLSGSANEQFF. CDR3 nucleotides: TGTGCCAGCAGTCTGAGCGGGAGTGCAAATGAGCAGTTCTTC.